This T cell receptor (beta chain) was captured in a study of T cell repertoires in cytomegalovirus infection. Across the study: Evidence of both CMV infection and a matching HLA type came from public TCR beta signatures. General study points: Summed public TCR beta family frequency identified CMV carriers bearing the relevant HLA. The study found HLA-C-restricted CMV-specific TCR beta clonotypes dominating the ex vivo response.

The CDR3 extends over 15 amino acids. CDR1 and CDR2 from the germline V gene are MNHEY and SVGAGI. Trimming cost V 6 bases and J 6 bases, with 21 bases left between them. Each CDR3 protein is one row after TCRdb ran MiXCR on the reads. The sample lists roughly 720,000 distinct CDR3 sequences, roughly a third occurring once. With regard to this clonotype: What it binds is not known.

V usage is TRBV6-5 and J usage is TRBJ2-7; D remains unclear. The TCR was taken from a human donor in good health (CMV status not recorded). Some clones in this sample may be carry-over from other donors' samples. The material sequenced was PBMCs. As DNA, the CDR3 is TGTGCCAGCAGGCCGGGCGCAGGTCCCCACTCCGAGCAGTACTTC. Its translation is CASRPGAGPHSEQYF.